This T cell receptor beta chain is drawn from a study of control samples from healthy donors and cancer patients. The CDR3 length is 15 residues. With 1 base removed from V and 6 bases from J, the gap between germline ends came to 15 bases. Germline V CDR1 and CDR2: LGHDT, YNNKEL (reference sequence). Profiled with immunoSEQ multiplex PCR; TCRdb holds only in-frame clones, not every one. Here the sample spans about 80,000 clones, 84% being singletons. The sequenced sample consisted of PBMCs. This chain links TRBV3-1 (or the pseudogene TRBV3-2) with TRBJ1-2; a weak D match, TRBD1 (5 bases). The receptor's source is a man aged 60-69 years with head and neck cancer. The CDR3 coding sequence is TGTGCCAGCAGCCAAGTGGGAGGTGGGGCGGATGGCTACACCTTC. This gives the protein CASSQVGGGADGYTF.